The 8 T cell receptor beta chains given below trace back to one sample, sequenced in a study of T cell changes during pregnancy in multiple sclerosis. Produced via immunoSEQ multiplex PCR; TCRdb's table is partial and in-frame only. The table includes 40,000 to 60,000 clones, 94% detected once. Here the sequenced sample was CD8+ T cells from peripheral blood mononuclear cells, taken before pregnancy. Every receptor here comes from a female donor with multiple sclerosis, enrolled in a pregnancy study.

The rearrangement uses TRBV5-1 and TRBJ2-1; no definite D call. Trimming left V 2 bases short and J 8 bases short, with 5 bases between. Germline assignment: CDR1 SGHRS and CDR2 YFSETQ. The CDR3 contains 11 residues. The CDR3 DNA sequence: TGCGCCAGCAGCTTCGGAGATGAGCAGTTCTTC. It is translated as CASSFGDEQFF.

The chain links TRBV11-2 to TRBJ2-1, with 9 bases matching TRBD2. Germline values: CDR1 SGHAT, CDR2 FQNNGV. With 10 bases clipped from V and 9 bases from J, the junction kept 4 bases outside the gene matches. The CDR3 contains 11 residues. CDR3 region: CANGGGAEQFF. The CDR3 DNA follows: TGTGCCAACGGCGGGGGGGCTGAGCAGTTCTTC. The complete variable domain, with remaining parts taken from reference TRBV11-2 and TRBJ2-1, reads EAGVAQSPRYKIIEKRQSVAFWCNPISGHATLYWYQQILGQGPKLLIQFQNNGVVDDSQLPKDRFSAERLKGVDSTLKIQPAKLEDSAVYLCANGGGAEQFFGPGTRLTVL.

This chain connects TRBV2 to TRBJ1-5; no clear D gene. This CDR3 is built from 13 residues. From germline, CDR1 is SNHLY and CDR2 FYNNEI. The germline V and J ends were trimmed by 2 bases and 7 bases, with 9 bases remaining between them. The CDR3 protein is CASSERVQQPQHF. CDR3 coding DNA: TGTGCCAGCAGTGAACGGGTTCAACAGCCCCAGCATTTT.

There are many counts of this clone. This chain uses TRBV6-5 with TRBJ1-1; TRBD1 agrees at 8 bases. The germline gives CDR1 MNHEY, CDR2 SVGAGI. This CDR3 comprises 12 residues. V gave up 6 bases and J gave up 4 bases; unmatched junction bases: 1. The CDR3 loop reads CASRTGATEAFF. The CDR3 DNA sequence: TGTGCCAGCAGGACAGGGGCCACTGAAGCTTTCTTT.

The chain links TRBV19 to TRBJ2-1; 12 bases fit TRBD2. Trimming cost V 6 bases and J 4 bases; bases outside gene matches: 7. Germline V gene lookup returns CDR1 LNHDA and CDR2 SQIVND (reference sequence). The CDR3 totals 16 residues. The CDR3 sequence is CASRTLAGGAYNEQFF. CDR3 nucleotide sequence: TGTGCCAGTAGGACACTAGCGGGAGGTGCATACAATGAGCAGTTCTTC. Full variable domain (outside the CDR3, taken from reference TRBV19 and TRBJ2-1): DGGITQSPKYLFRKEGQNVTLSCEQNLNHDAMYWYRQDPGQGLRLIYYSQIVNDFQKGDIAEGYSVSREKKESFPLTVTSAQKNPTAFYLCASRTLAGGAYNEQFFGPGTRLTVL.

The chain is built from TRBV18 and TRBJ2-7; the match to TRBD1 covers 8 bases. Per the germline V gene, CDR1 is KGHSH and CDR2 is LQKENI. The V segment lost 5 bases and the J segment 4 bases; nucleotides outside the gene matches: 4. CDR3 length: 13 residues. In DNA form, the CDR3 reads TGTGCCAGCTCAAAACAGGGGGAATACGAGCAGTACTTC. Translated: CASSKQGEYEQYF.

The chain couples TRBV11-2 to TRBJ1-2; D ambiguous. Germline assignment: CDR1 SGHAT and CDR2 FQNNGV. This CDR3 has 11 residues. V lost 1 base and J lost 10, with 7 bases in between. The CDR3 spells CASSLGLDYTF. The CDR3 DNA reads as TGTGCCAGCAGCTTAGGACTCGACTACACCTTC.

This chain joins TRBV9 and TRBJ2-1, with 9 bases fitting TRBD2. This CDR3 contains 14 residues. Germline CDR1 SGDLS, CDR2 YYNGEE. Trimming removed 3 bases from V and 10 bases from J; junction bases left unmatched: 8. CDR3 sequence: CASSGAGGPWEQFF. CDR3 in DNA: TGTGCCAGCAGCGGGGCGGGAGGGCCGTGGGAGCAGTTCTTC.